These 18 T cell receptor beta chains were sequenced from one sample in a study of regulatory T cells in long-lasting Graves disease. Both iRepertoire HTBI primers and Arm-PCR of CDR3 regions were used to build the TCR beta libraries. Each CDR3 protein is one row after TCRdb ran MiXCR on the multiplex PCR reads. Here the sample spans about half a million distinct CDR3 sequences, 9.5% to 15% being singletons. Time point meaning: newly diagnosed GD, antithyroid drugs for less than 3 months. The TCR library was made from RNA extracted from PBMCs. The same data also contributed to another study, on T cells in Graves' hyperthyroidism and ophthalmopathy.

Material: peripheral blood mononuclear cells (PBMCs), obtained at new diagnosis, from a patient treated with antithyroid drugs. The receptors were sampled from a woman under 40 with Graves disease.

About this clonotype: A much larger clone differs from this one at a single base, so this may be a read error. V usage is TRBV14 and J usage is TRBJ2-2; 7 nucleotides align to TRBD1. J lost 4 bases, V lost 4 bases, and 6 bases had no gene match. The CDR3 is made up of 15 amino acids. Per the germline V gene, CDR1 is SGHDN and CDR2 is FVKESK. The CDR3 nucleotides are TGTGCCAGCAGCCCGACGACAGGGACCACCGGGGAGCTGTTTTTT. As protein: CASSPTTGTTGELFF.

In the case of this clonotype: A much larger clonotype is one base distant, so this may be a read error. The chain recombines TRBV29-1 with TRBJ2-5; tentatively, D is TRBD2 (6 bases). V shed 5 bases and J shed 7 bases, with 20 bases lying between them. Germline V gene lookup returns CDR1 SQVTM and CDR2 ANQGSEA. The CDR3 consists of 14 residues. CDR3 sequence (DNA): TGCAGCGTTCCGGAGGGCCTAGCCATGGGGACCCAGTACTTC. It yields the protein CSVPEGLAMGTQYF.

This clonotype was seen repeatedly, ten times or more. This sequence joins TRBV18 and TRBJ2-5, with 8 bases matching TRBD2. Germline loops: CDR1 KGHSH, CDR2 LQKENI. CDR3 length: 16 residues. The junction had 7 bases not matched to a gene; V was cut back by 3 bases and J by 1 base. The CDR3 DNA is TGTGCCAGCTCACCCCCGGGGACTAGAAGCCAAGAGACCCAGTACTTC. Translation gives CASSPPGTRSQETQYF. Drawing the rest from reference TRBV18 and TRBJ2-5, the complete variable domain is NAGVMQNPRHLVRRRGQEARLRCSPMKGHSHVYWYRQLPEEGLKFMVYLQKENIIDESGMPKERFSAEFPKEGPSILRIQQVVRGDSAAYFCASSPPGTRSQETQYFGPGTRLLVL.

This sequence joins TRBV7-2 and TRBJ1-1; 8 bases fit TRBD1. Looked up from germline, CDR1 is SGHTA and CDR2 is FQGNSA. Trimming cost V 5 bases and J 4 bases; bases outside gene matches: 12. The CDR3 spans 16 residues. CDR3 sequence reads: CASSQRQGYVGTEAFF. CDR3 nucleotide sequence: TGTGCCAGCAGCCAGCGACAGGGGTATGTGGGCACTGAAGCTTTCTTT.

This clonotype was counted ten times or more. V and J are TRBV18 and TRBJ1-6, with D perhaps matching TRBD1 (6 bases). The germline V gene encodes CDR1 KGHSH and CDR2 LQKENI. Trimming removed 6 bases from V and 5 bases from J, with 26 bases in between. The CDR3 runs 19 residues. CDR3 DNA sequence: TGTGCCAGCTCCCCCACCGGGGGCGCCGGGGCGGCAGATAATTCACCCCTCCACTTT. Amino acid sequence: CASSPTGGAGAADNSPLHF.

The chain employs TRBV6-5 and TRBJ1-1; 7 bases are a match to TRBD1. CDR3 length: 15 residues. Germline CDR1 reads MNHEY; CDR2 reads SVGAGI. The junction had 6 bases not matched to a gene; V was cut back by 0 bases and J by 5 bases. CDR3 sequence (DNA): TGTGCCAGCAGTTACTCACAGGGGATTCGGACTGAAGCTTTCTTT. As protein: CASSYSQGIRTEAFF.

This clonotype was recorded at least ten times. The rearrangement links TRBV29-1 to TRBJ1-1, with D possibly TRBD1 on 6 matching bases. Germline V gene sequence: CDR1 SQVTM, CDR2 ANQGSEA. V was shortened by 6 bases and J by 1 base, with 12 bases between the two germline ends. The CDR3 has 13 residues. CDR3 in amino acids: CSVDRTRNTEAFF. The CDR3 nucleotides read TGCAGCGTGGACAGAACGCGGAACACTGAAGCTTTCTTT.

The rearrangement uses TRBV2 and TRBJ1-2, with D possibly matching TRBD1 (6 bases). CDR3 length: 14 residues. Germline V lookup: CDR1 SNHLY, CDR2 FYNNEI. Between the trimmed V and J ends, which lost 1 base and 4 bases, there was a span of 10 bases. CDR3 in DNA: TGTGCCAGCAGTGAAGTGACAGGCGGCTATGGCTACACCTTC. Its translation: CASSEVTGGYGYTF.

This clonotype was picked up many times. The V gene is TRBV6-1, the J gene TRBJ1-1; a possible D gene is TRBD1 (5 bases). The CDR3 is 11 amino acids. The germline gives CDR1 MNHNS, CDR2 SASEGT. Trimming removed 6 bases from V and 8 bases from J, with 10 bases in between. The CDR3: CASRGDLEAFF. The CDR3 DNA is TGTGCCAGCAGGGGGGATTTGGAAGCTTTCTTT.

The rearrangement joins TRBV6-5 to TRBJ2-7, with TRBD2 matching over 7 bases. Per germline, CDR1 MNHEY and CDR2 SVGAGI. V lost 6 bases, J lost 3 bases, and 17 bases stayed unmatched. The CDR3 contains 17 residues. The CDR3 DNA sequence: TGTGCCAGCAGCAAGGGACGTCCGCGCGGGAGTGACTACGAGCAGTACTTC. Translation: CASSKGRPRGSDYEQYF.

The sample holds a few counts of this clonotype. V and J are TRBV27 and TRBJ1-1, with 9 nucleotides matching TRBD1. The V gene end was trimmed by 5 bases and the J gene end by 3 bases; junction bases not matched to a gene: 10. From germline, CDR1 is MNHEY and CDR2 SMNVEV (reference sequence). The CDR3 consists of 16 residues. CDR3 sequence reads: CASSPGTGFRDTEAFF. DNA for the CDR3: TGTGCCAGCAGTCCCGGGACAGGGTTTAGGGACACTGAAGCTTTCTTT.

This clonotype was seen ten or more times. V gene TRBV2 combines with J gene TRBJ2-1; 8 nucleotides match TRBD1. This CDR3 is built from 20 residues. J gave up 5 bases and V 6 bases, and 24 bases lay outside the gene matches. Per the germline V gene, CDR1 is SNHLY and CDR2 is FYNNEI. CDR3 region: CASRNGQGRLPGRLNNEQFF. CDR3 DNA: TGTGCCAGCAGAAACGGACAGGGCCGATTACCGGGGCGGCTAAACAATGAGCAGTTCTTC. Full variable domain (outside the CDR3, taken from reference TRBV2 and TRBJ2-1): EPEVTQTPSHQVTQMGQEVILRCVPISNHLYFYWYRQILGQKVEFLVSFYNNEISEKSEIFDDQFSVERPDGSNFTLKIRSTKLEDSAMYFCASRNGQGRLPGRLNNEQFFGPGTRLTVL.

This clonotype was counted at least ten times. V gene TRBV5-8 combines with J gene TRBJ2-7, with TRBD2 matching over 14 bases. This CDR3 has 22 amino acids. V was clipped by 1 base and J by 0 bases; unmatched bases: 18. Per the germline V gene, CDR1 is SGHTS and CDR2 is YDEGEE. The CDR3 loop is CASSLTRLAGGLLAPNSYEQYF. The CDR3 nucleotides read TGTGCCAGCAGCTTGACTCGACTAGCGGGAGGGCTGTTGGCCCCGAACTCCTACGAGCAGTACTTC.

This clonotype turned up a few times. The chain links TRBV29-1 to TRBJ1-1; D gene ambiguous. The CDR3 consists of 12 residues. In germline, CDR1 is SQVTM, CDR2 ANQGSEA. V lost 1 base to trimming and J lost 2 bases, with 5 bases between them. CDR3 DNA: TGCAGCGTTGAAGTTGGAAACACTGAAGCTTTCTTT. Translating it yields CSVEVGNTEAFF. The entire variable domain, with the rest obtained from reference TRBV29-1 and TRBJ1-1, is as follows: SAVISQKPSRDICQRGTSLTIQCQVDSQVTMMFWYRQQPGQSLTLIATANQGSEATYESGFVIDKFPISRPNLTFSTLTVSNMSPEDSSIYLCSVEVGNTEAFFGQGTRLTVV.

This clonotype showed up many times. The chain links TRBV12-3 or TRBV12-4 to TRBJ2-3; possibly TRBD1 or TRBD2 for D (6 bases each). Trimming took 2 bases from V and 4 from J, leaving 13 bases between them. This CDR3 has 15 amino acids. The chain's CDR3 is CASSLFPRGADTQYF. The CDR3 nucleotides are TGTGCCAGCAGTTTATTCCCGAGGGGGGCAGATACGCAGTATTTT.

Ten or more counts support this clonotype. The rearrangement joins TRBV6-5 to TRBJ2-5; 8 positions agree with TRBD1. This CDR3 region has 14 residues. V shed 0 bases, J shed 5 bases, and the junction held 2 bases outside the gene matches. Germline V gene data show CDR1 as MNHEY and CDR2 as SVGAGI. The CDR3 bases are TGTGCCAGCAGTTACTCCAGGGGGCAGGAGACCCAGTACTTC. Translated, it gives CASSYSRGQETQYF.

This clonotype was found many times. The chain's CDR3 is CASTPTRREETDTQYF. CDR3 DNA: TGTGCCAGCACCCCCACCCGGCGGGAAGAGACAGATACGCAGTATTTT. The chain employs TRBV5-8 and TRBJ2-3, with D possibly TRBD2 on 6 matching bases. V was pared by 6 bases and J by 3 bases, with 20 bases between. The germline CDR1 and CDR2 sequences are SGHTS and YDEGEE. This CDR3 contains 16 residues.

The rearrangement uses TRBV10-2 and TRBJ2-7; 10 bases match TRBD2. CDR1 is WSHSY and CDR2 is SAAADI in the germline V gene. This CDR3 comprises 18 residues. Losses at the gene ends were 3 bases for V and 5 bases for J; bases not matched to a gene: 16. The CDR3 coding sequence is TGCGCCAGCAGTGACCCTGGAGCGGGAGGGCCTTATAACGACGAGCAGTACTTC. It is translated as CASSDPGAGGPYNDEQYF.